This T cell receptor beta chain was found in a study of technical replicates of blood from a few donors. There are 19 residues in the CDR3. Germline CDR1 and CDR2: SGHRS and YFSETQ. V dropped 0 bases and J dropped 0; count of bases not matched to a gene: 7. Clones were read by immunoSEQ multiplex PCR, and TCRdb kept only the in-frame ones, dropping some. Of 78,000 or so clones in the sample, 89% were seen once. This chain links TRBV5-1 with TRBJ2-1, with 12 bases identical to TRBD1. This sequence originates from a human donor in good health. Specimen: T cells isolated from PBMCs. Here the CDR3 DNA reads TGCGCCAGCAGCTTGGCCGGGACAGGGGGCTTGAGCTCCTACAATGAGCAGTTCTTC. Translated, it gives CASSLAGTGGLSSYNEQFF.